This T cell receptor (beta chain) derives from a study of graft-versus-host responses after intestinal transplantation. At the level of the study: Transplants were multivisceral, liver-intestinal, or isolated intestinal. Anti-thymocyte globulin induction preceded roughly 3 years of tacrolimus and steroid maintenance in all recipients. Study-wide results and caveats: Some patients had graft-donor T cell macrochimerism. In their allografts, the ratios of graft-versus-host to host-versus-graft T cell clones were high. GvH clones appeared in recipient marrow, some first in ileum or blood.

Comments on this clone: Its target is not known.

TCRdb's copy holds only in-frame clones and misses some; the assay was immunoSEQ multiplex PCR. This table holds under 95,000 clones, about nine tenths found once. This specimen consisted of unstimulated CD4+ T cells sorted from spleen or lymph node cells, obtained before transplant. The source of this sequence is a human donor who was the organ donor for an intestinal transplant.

The CDR3 spells CASSQKETQYF. The CDR3 DNA is TGTGCCAGCAGTCAGAAAGAGACCCAGTACTTC. The gene calls are TRBV6-6 and TRBJ2-5; D gene unclear. V lost 5 bases and J 3 bases, leaving 4 bases between the germline ends. In germline, CDR1 is MNHNY, CDR2 SVGAGI (reference sequence). The CDR3 is made up of 11 amino acids.